The sequence of this TCR beta chain was determined in a study of blood T cell repertoires in COVID-19 (dated by TCRdb to 2018 to 2020). Regarding the study in general: The collaborator samples originated in the United States, Italy and Spain and spanned the acute and convalescent phases of COVID-19. The repertoires were released in a freely available public database meant as a resource for research on the immune response to SARS-CoV-2. Nearly every sample came with metadata listing a de-identified subject ID, COVID-19 status, age in years and sex. The dataset comprised deeply sampled blood TCRbeta repertoires from subjects exposed to, actively infected with, or recovered from COVID-19. The material from the prospective study consisted of cDNA or gDNA derived from T cells, B-cell-depleted T cells, or PBMCs. The samples were drawn from two sources: the first 160 participants of the ongoing ImmuneRACE study, and 1,000 to 1,500 subjects contributed by 6 global collaborators. Where HLA class I and class II types were available, the types were taken from metadata supplied by the sample provider, not from assay-based typing. Overall study results and their limits: How much clinical and demographic metadata was included differed by source and by participant, and the metadata was provided uncurated.

The germline V gene gives CDR1 as KGHSH and CDR2 as LQKENI. Cut back by 1 base and 7 bases, the V and J ends lie 8 bases apart. From the cysteine through the phenylalanine, the CDR3 covers 13 amino acids. Only CDR3 DNA is held: 39 bases, read in frame from base 1. TCRbeta CDR3 regions were amplified from genomic DNA using the immunoSEQ Assay, a bias-controlled multiplex PCR. The original pipeline was this. The number of nucleated cells in each sample was estimated from the amplification of reference gene primers within the assay. To quantify the absolute abundance of each unique TCRbeta CDR3 rearrangement, sequence reads were collapsed and filtered. For each sample, productive Simpson clonality was calculated as the square root of Simpson's diversity index across productive rearrangements. TCRdb took over this immuneACCESS table, retaining in-frame rearrangements with V and J assigned. Such tables are incomplete; in checked studies, under half of the missing clones stem from an unresolved V gene, and the remainder is unexplained. Clonal size and the V and J genes are those of that table, whereas D and trimming came from the DNA. A total of more than 95,000 clones appear in this sample, around 82% of them only once. The ten largest clones add up to about 5% of the sample.

Each collaborating institution followed its own protocols to collect whole blood in K2EDTA tubes. For TCRbeta analysis, collaborator samples were shipped as frozen whole blood, as isolated PBMCs, or as DNA extracted from either sample type. As for this clone: Its target antigen remains unknown. The record has no base qualities; no much larger clone is one base away.

The sequencing sample was made of peripheral blood. The chain is assembled from TRBV18 and TRBJ2-1; tentative D gene TRBD2, with 6 bases matching. The clonotype was recovered from a man between 60 and 70 years old with acute or convalescent COVID-19. The CDR3: CASSPLSGNEQFF. The DNA reads TGTGCCAGCTCACCACTGAGCGGGAATGAGCAGTTCTTC.